This T cell receptor beta chain was obtained from a study of cytomegalovirus exposure and HLA in healthy donors. With regard to this clone: The antigen is unknown.

Study results and caveats: Researchers reported that a few CMV-associated chains were confirmed in vitro as CMV antigen-specific.

The PCR employed 60 Vbeta primers together with 13 Jbeta primers. The table came from immunoSEQ multiplex PCR; TCRdb's copy has only in-frame clones and leaves some out. This table has about 150,000 clones, about four fifths appearing once. The CDR3 is 16 amino acids. Deletions cut 2 bases from V and 4 bases from J, with 17 bases between. CDR1 is SGHTA and CDR2 is FQGNSA in the germline V gene. This TCR was recovered from a man between 18 and 35 years old in good health and CMV-seronegative. Sequencing was performed on PBMCs. This chain connects TRBV7-2 to TRBJ2-5; weak D call: TRBD1 (6 bases). DNA of the CDR3: TGTGCCAGCAGCTTATTATACAGGGAAGAAAGAGAGACCCAGTACTTC. This sequence encodes CASSLLYREERETQYF.